What follows are 11 T cell receptor beta chains derived from one specimen sequenced in a study of T-cell memory formation after mild COVID-19 (dated by TCRdb to 2020 to 2023). Libraries were made using 5' RACE. TCRdb lists the instrument as Illumina NovaSeq 6000. The public reads were reprocessed in TCRdb via fastp at Q25 and MiXCR, keeping in-frame beta chains. Rows matching on CDR3 protein sequence are summarized as one entry with the most common DNA and genes. Counted in this sample were fewer than 600,000 distinct CDR3 sequences; less than 25% of them appeared once. The top ten constitute about 8.7% of the sample. The sequencing sample was made of PBMCs or a T cell subset sorted from them (not recorded which). These receptors were taken from an adult woman who had mild COVID-19 (a few samples of this study predate the infection). The sample titles of this study are shuffled in the database, so cell type and time point are left out; the donor was told from shared clones.

The table lists this clonotype with a few counts. The CDR3 loop reads CASSPGGNYNEQFF. DNA of the CDR3: TGCGCCAGCAGCCCCGGGGGGAACTACAATGAGCAGTTCTTC. This chain uses TRBV5-1 with TRBJ2-1, with TRBD2 matching 7 bases. The CDR3 consists of 14 residues. The V gene end was trimmed by 4 bases and the J gene end by 3 bases; junction bases not matched to a gene: 4. Germline V gene sequence: CDR1 SGHRS, CDR2 YFSETQ.

For the CDR3, the DNA is TGCGCCAGCAGCCAAGCGGGGACAGATGGCTACACCTTC. Translation gives CASSQAGTDGYTF. The chain uses TRBV4-1 and TRBJ1-2; 7 bases are a match to TRBD1. The CDR3 covers 13 residues. With V trimmed by 1 base and J by 6 bases, 2 bases remained unmatched. Germline CDR1 MGHRA, CDR2 YSYEKL.

The V call is TRBV4-2, the J call TRBJ1-1, with 9 bases matching TRBD1. V gave up 2 bases and J gave up 3 bases; unmatched junction bases: 7. The CDR3 length is 16 residues. The germline gives CDR1 LGHNA, CDR2 YNFKEQ. The CDR3 sequence: CASSQRPGQGDTEAFF. CDR3 sequence (DNA): TGTGCCAGCAGCCAAAGACCGGGACAGGGTGACACTGAAGCTTTCTTT.

The CDR3 nucleotides are TGTGCCAGCAGCGAGGGACTCCCTAGAACGACTAGCGGGGCGACCTCCTACGAGCAGTACTTC. It translates to CASSEGLPRTTSGATSYEQYF. The chain joins TRBV9 to TRBJ2-7; 11 bases match TRBD2. CDR3 length: 21 amino acids. Germline values: CDR1 SGDLS, CDR2 YYNGEE. J was trimmed by 0 bases and V by 3 bases; bases with no gene match: 20.

The chain employs TRBV6-2 or TRBV6-3 and TRBJ2-2, with D unresolved. Germline CDR1 MNHEY, CDR2 SVGEGT. Trimming shortened V by 2 bases and J by 7 bases, and 17 bases separated the two germline ends. The CDR3 has 16 amino acids. The CDR3 protein is CASSYARRPLGGELFF. The CDR3 DNA sequence: TGTGCCAGCAGTTACGCCCGCCGGCCCCTCGGCGGGGAGCTGTTTTTT.

This clonotype came up a few times. The chain recombines TRBV9 with TRBJ1-4, with 7 bases that match TRBD1. V gave up 0 bases and J gave up 8 bases; unmatched junction bases: 7. Germline-derived CDR1 and CDR2 are SGDLS and YYNGEE. The CDR3 covers 15 residues. The chain's CDR3 is CASSVATGTAEKLFF. The CDR3 DNA reads TGTGCCAGCAGCGTAGCAACCGGGACAGCGGAAAAACTGTTTTTT.

This CDR3 reads CASSRVSGDEAFF. DNA for the CDR3: TGTGCCAGCAGCCGAGTTTCAGGGGATGAAGCTTTCTTT. The rearrangement joins TRBV3-1 to TRBJ1-1; TRBD1 is a possible D gene (6 bases). This CDR3 comprises 13 residues. Germline-derived CDR1 and CDR2 are LGHDT and YNNKEL (reference sequence). V lost 4 bases to trimming and J lost 7 bases, with 13 bases between them.

This clonotype was observed a few times. The CDR3 nucleotides read TGTGCCAGCAGTTACACCGGGACAGGGGTAACCTACGAGCAGTACTTC. It is translated as CASSYTGTGVTYEQYF. The gene calls are TRBV7-9 and TRBJ2-7, with 10 positions matching TRBD1. The germline V gene encodes CDR1 SEHNR and CDR2 FQNEAQ (reference sequence). V dropped 6 bases and J dropped 2; count of bases not matched to a gene: 10. This CDR3 is 16 amino acids long.

This sequence joins TRBV29-1 and TRBJ2-5, with a weak D call TRBD2 (6 bases). The CDR3 length is 14 residues. The germline V gene has CDR1 SQVTM and CDR2 ANQGSEA. V lost 3 bases and J 4 bases, leaving 15 bases between the germline ends. DNA for the CDR3: TGCAGCGTTGAGCCGGGACTCGCAGCAGAGACCCAGTACTTC. It translates to CSVEPGLAAETQYF.

The chain links TRBV15 to TRBJ1-2; the D gene is possibly TRBD1 (5 bases). This CDR3 has 14 residues. CDR1 is LNHNV, CDR2 YYDKDF, per germline (reference sequence). The V end was cut by 4 bases, the J end by 4 bases, with 13 bases between. CDR3 amino acids: CATSMTSTVYGYTF. The CDR3 coding sequence is TGTGCCACCAGCATGACGTCGACAGTCTATGGCTACACCTTC.

The V gene is TRBV29-1, the J gene TRBJ2-1; 9 positions match TRBD2. The CDR3 spans 17 residues. Germline V gives CDR1 SQVTM, CDR2 ANQGSEA. V dropped 8 bases and J dropped 0; count of bases not matched to a gene: 14. The chain's CDR3 is CSSSGEPTISSYNEQFF. The CDR3, as DNA: TGCAGCTCTAGCGGGGAACCGACCATAAGCTCCTACAATGAGCAGTTCTTC.